This TCR beta chain came from a study of cytomegalovirus exposure and HLA in healthy donors. It was with 60 Vbeta and 13 Jbeta primers that the PCR ran. Generated by immunoSEQ multiplex PCR, the TCRdb table keeps only in-frame clones and is missing some. The data contain about 130,000 clones, approximately 69% of them singletons. The sequence was collected from a man aged 40-49 years in good health and CMV-seropositive. The sequenced material came from PBMCs.

The CDR3, as DNA: TGTGCCAGCAGTTACTCGAACGGGAGGGACACTGAAGCTTTCTTT. This codes for CASSYSNGRDTEAFF. The chain combines TRBV6-6 with TRBJ1-1; D not certain. The germline V and J ends were trimmed by 0 bases and 3 bases, with 11 bases remaining between them. CDR1 is MNHNY, CDR2 SVGAGI, per germline (reference sequence). CDR3 length: 15 amino acids.